This T cell receptor (beta chain) was documented in a study of T cells in Graves' hyperthyroidism and ophthalmopathy. In regard to this clonotype: Its antigen remains unknown.

Amplified TCR beta CDR3 regions came from RNA transcripts. The TCR CDR3 first-round RT-PCR relied on the HTBI primer set. TCRdb re-derived calls from the multiplex PCR reads in MiXCR, one entry per CDR3 protein. This sample has 660,000 or so distinct CDR3 sequences; 40% to 55% occur once, and the top ten carry less than 8.5%. General study results and limits: Blood also carried most thyroid clonotypes expanded above 0.001. In simple terms, a model built on 13 V-J features told ophthalmopathy apart from stable hyperthyroidism.

V was trimmed by 4 bases and J by 0 bases, leaving 16 bases between them. Germline lookup yields CDR1 DFQATT and CDR2 SNEGSKA (reference sequence). The CDR3 is made up of 15 amino acids. Sequencing was carried out using peripheral blood or thyroid tissue (not recorded which). The gene calls are TRBV20-1 and TRBJ2-7; D call uncertain. The clonotype comes from an adult man with Graves' disease, either hyperthyroidism or ophthalmopathy (not recorded which). CDR3 bases: TGCAGTGCTACCAACCAAGAAAGAGGCTCCTACGAGCAGTACTTC. This translates into CSATNQERGSYEQYF.